A selection of T cell receptor beta chains follows, all from one sample in a study of blood T cell repertoires in COVID-19. Clones were read by immunoSEQ multiplex PCR, and TCRdb kept only the in-frame ones, dropping some. The table lists approximately 190,000 clones, 70% to 90% of them singletons. Sequencing was performed on peripheral blood. These receptors came from a woman aged 40 to 55 who had recovered from COVID-19. CDR3s include the opening cysteine and the closing phenylalanine or tryptophan. A D gene is named only where the DNA matches it firmly. Rows may omit the clone size; those that give it use once, few, many or a size class.

d_call j_call clone_size v_call cdr3_aa cdr3_nt
- TRBJ2-3 - TRBV4-1 CASSQGWRQGPSTDTQYF TGCGCCAGCAGCCAAGGTTGGAGGCAGGGGCCATCCACAGATACGCAGTATTTT
- TRBJ2-3 - TRBV3-1/TRBV3-2 CASSPRGGFSTDTQYF TGTGCCAGCAGCCCTAGGGGAGGCTTTAGCACAGATACGCAGTATTTT
TRBD2 TRBJ2-1 - TRBV19 CASSRTSGLNNEQFF TGTGCCAGTAGTCGAACTAGCGGGTTGAACAATGAGCAGTTCTTC
TRBD2 TRBJ2-2 - TRBV27 CASSLMASGRASGELFF TGTGCCAGCAGTTTAATGGCTAGCGGGAGGGCAAGCGGGGAGCTGTTTTTT
- TRBJ1-3 - TRBV4-3 CASSQGLGPGNTIYF TGCGCCAGCAGCCAAGGCTTGGGGCCTGGAAACACCATATATTTT
TRBD2 TRBJ2-7 once TRBV4-1 CASSQGFSGTHFSYEQYF TGCGCCAGCAGCCAAGGGTTTAGCGGGACCCACTTCTCCTACGAGCAGTACTTC
- TRBJ2-3 - TRBV6-4 CASKPGTAHGTQYF TGTGCCAGCAAGCCCGGGACTGCACACGGTACGCAGTATTTT
TRBD2 TRBJ2-1 - TRBV27 CASGIVVAGISEQFF TGTGCCAGCGGGATCGTAGTAGCGGGCATCTCTGAGCAGTTCTTC
- TRBJ2-1 - TRBV5-1 CASSLRMEGNEQFF TGCGCCAGCAGCTTGCGAATGGAGGGCAATGAGCAGTTCTTC
TRBD2 TRBJ2-3 - TRBV5-4 CASSLMAGVSTDTQYF TGTGCCAGCAGCTTAATGGCGGGAGTCAGTACAGATACGCAGTATTTT
- TRBJ1-6 - TRBV9 CASSKEQGGRNSPLHF TGTGCCAGCAGCAAGGAACAGGGAGGGCGGAATTCACCCCTCCACTTT
TRBD1 TRBJ1-4 - TRBV28 CATTGATEKLFF TGTGCCACTACAGGGGCCACCGAAAAACTGTTTTTT
TRBD1 TRBJ1-5 - TRBV5-1 CASSPGQGGRQPQHF TGCGCCAGCAGCCCAGGACAGGGAGGGCGGCAGCCCCAGCATTTT
- TRBJ1-2 - TRBV24-1 CATSDFSGFNGYTF TGTGCCACCAGTGATTTTTCAGGGTTCAATGGCTACACCTTC
TRBD1 TRBJ1-6 few TRBV9 CASSLGQVDSPLHF TGTGCCAGCAGCCTTGGACAGGTAGATTCACCCCTCCACTTT
TRBD1 TRBJ2-6 - TRBV5-1 CASSLGQGAGANVLTF TGCGCCAGCAGCTTGGGTCAGGGGGCTGGGGCCAACGTCCTGACTTTC
- TRBJ1-6 - TRBV3-1/TRBV3-2 CASSQLGAGNSPLHF TGTGCCAGCAGCCAACTGGGGGCAGGGAATTCACCCCTCCACTTT
- TRBJ2-5 - TRBV19 CASSPRRDSQETQYF TGTGCCAGTAGTCCCCGGAGGGACAGCCAAGAGACCCAGTACTTC
- TRBJ1-2 - TRBV7-9 CASSSTDRSYTF TGTGCCAGCAGCTCGACCGACAGGAGCTACACCTTC
TRBD2 TRBJ2-7 - TRBV12-5 CASRRGLAGDGYEQYF TGTGCTAGCCGGCGGGGACTAGCGGGAGATGGCTACGAGCAGTACTTC
- TRBJ2-5 - TRBV28 CAIQGPAEAQYF TGTGCCATCCAGGGCCCGGCCGAGGCCCAGTACTTC
- TRBJ2-3 - TRBV4-3 CASSQDGVMGEGTDTQYF TGCGCCAGCAGCCAAGACGGGGTGATGGGTGAGGGCACAGATACGCAGTATTTT
TRBD2 TRBJ2-1 - TRBV11-3 CASSAIAGAYNEQFF TGTGCCAGCAGCGCCATAGCGGGAGCCTACAATGAGCAGTTCTTC
TRBD1 TRBJ1-5 once TRBV10-3 CAISDQTDRVTNQPQHF TGTGCCATCAGCGACCAAACCGACAGGGTTACCAATCAGCCCCAGCATTTT
- TRBJ2-2 once TRBV18 CASSPDSGISAGELFF TGTGCCAGCTCACCGGACTCAGGAATATCGGCCGGGGAGCTGTTTTTT
TRBD2 TRBJ2-5 - TRBV25-1 CASSDTWTSGSETQYF TGTGCCAGCAGTGACACATGGACTAGCGGGAGCGAGACCCAGTACTTC
- TRBJ1-5 - TRBV6-5 CASSSPGNQPQHF TGTGCCAGCAGTTCTCCTGGCAATCAGCCCCAGCATTTT
- TRBJ1-2 - TRBV28 CASSLPGDVGYTF TGTGCCAGCAGTTTACCAGGGGATGTTGGCTACACCTTC
- TRBJ1-1 - TRBV19 CASIPPGAGYTAHEGAFF TGTGCCAGTATCCCTCCTGGGGCAGGGTATACCGCCCACGAAGGGGCTTTCTTT
TRBD2 TRBJ2-1 - TRBV7-9 CASSPEAGGYNEQFF TGTGCCAGCAGCCCTGAGGCGGGGGGTTACAATGAGCAGTTCTTC
TRBD2 TRBJ2-7 - TRBV10-3 CAISNIMTSGDPEQYF TGTGCCATCAGCAACATCATGACTAGCGGGGACCCGGAGCAGTACTTC
TRBD2 TRBJ2-3 - TRBV27 CASSQLAGVTDTQYF TGTGCCAGCAGTCAGCTAGCGGGAGTCACAGATACGCAGTATTTT
TRBD1 TRBJ1-3 - TRBV5-1 CASSLRPWTGNGSGNTIYF TGCGCCAGCAGCTTGCGACCCTGGACAGGGAATGGGTCTGGAAACACCATATATTTT
TRBD1 TRBJ2-1 - TRBV7-2 CASSLVGTLGDRDNEQFF TGTGCCAGCAGCTTAGTGGGGACCCTCGGGGACAGGGACAATGAGCAGTTCTTC
TRBD1 TRBJ1-4 - TRBV3-1/TRBV3-2 CASSPQTGANEKLFF TGTGCCAGCAGCCCCCAGACAGGGGCTAATGAAAAACTGTTTTTT
TRBD1 TRBJ1-3 - TRBV7-8 CASSRQGGGNTIYF TGTGCCAGCAGCAGACAGGGGGGTGGAAACACCATATATTTT
TRBD2 TRBJ2-5 - TRBV25-1 CASSAPRLAGPQETQYF TGTGCCAGCAGTGCGCCCAGACTAGCGGGACCCCAAGAGACCCAGTACTTC
- TRBJ1-4 - TRBV19 CASSLTQATNEKLFF TGTGCCAGTAGCTTGACACAGGCAACTAATGAAAAACTGTTTTTT
- TRBJ1-5 - TRBV5-6 CASSLKGNQPQHF TGTGCCAGCAGCTTGAAGGGGAATCAGCCCCAGCATTTT
- TRBJ1-1 - TRBV3-1/TRBV3-2 CASSQDYTGEAFF TGTGCCAGCAGCCAAGATTACACAGGGGAAGCTTTCTTT
- TRBJ2-7 - TRBV20-1 CSASFQGGFSYEQYF TGCAGTGCTAGTTTCCAAGGGGGTTTTTCCTACGAGCAGTACTTC
TRBD2 TRBJ2-7 - TRBV5-4 CASSLGGTSGPYEQYF TGTGCCAGCAGCTTGGGGGGGACTAGCGGCCCCTACGAGCAGTACTTC
- TRBJ1-4 - TRBV7-8 CASSIGGSAIEKLFF TGTGCCAGCAGCATTGGGGGGTCAGCGATCGAAAAACTGTTTTTT
TRBD1 TRBJ1-2 - TRBV5-1 CASSLGSGGDYGYTF TGCGCCAGCAGTCTTGGATCAGGGGGAGACTATGGCTACACCTTC
- TRBJ1-1 - TRBV30 CAWSQGSGEAFF TGTGCCTGGAGCCAGGGGTCGGGTGAAGCTTTCTTT
- TRBJ1-2 - TRBV18 CASSPNRVAKGYTF TGTGCCAGCTCACCAAACAGGGTAGCCAAGGGCTACACCTTC
TRBD1 TRBJ1-2 - TRBV18 CASSQGTGYGYTF TGTGCCAGCTCACAAGGGACAGGGTATGGCTACACCTTC
- TRBJ2-7 - TRBV5-1 CASSLELSSYEQYF TGCGCCAGCAGCTTGGAACTATCATCCTACGAGCAGTACTTC
- TRBJ1-5 once TRBV7-8 CASSPLVYSNQPQHF TGTGCCAGCAGCCCCCTTGTCTATAGCAATCAGCCCCAGCATTTT
- TRBJ1-3 - TRBV7-2 CASSLSWGQNSGNTIYF TGTGCCAGCAGCTTATCCTGGGGACAAAACTCTGGAAACACCATATATTTT
- TRBJ2-3 - TRBV24-1 CATSEIQGGTDTQYF TGTGCCACCAGTGAGATCCAGGGTGGCACAGATACGCAGTATTTT
TRBD2 TRBJ2-1 - TRBV5-4 CASRNGLASGAYNEQFF TGTGCCAGCAGGAACGGGTTGGCTAGCGGGGCCTACAATGAGCAGTTCTTC
TRBD2 TRBJ2-1 - TRBV14 CASSQPKTSVYNEQFF TGTGCCAGCAGCCAACCTAAGACTAGCGTATACAATGAGCAGTTCTTC
- TRBJ2-6 - TRBV13 CASSLDSSGANVLTF TGTGCCAGCAGCTTAGATAGCTCTGGGGCCAACGTCCTGACTTTC
- TRBJ2-1 - TRBV2 CASSLSSGARDEQFF TGTGCCAGCAGTCTCAGCAGCGGAGCAAGGGATGAGCAGTTCTTC